These T cell receptor beta chains were read from a single sample in a study of T cell changes during pregnancy in multiple sclerosis. TCRdb keeps only in-frame clones here, not all; method: immunoSEQ multiplex PCR. The table has tens of thousands of clones, approximately 89% seen once. The sample was peripheral blood, taken before pregnancy. The receptor source for this set is a female donor with multiple sclerosis, enrolled in a pregnancy study. Each CDR3 is given with its conserved first and last residue.

v_call cdr3_aa
TRBV27 CASSPGQGRPFF
TRBV19 CASSIEGVAYEQYF
TRBV28 CASSPRGALNEKLFF
TRBV9 CASSVEVGLEAFF
TRBV5-1 CASSLGGGAGYTF
TRBV28 CASSPNRLAGGLGDTQYF
TRBV15 CATRGQSSYEQYF
TRBV10-3 CATYSGQGAYEQYF
TRBV6-5 CASSRGNEQFF
TRBV5-5 CASSRRTGSSYNEQFF
TRBV9 CASSPQAVMNTEAFF
TRBV7-9 CASSSSGGAGNTGELFF
TRBV30 CAWSGGDNQPQHF